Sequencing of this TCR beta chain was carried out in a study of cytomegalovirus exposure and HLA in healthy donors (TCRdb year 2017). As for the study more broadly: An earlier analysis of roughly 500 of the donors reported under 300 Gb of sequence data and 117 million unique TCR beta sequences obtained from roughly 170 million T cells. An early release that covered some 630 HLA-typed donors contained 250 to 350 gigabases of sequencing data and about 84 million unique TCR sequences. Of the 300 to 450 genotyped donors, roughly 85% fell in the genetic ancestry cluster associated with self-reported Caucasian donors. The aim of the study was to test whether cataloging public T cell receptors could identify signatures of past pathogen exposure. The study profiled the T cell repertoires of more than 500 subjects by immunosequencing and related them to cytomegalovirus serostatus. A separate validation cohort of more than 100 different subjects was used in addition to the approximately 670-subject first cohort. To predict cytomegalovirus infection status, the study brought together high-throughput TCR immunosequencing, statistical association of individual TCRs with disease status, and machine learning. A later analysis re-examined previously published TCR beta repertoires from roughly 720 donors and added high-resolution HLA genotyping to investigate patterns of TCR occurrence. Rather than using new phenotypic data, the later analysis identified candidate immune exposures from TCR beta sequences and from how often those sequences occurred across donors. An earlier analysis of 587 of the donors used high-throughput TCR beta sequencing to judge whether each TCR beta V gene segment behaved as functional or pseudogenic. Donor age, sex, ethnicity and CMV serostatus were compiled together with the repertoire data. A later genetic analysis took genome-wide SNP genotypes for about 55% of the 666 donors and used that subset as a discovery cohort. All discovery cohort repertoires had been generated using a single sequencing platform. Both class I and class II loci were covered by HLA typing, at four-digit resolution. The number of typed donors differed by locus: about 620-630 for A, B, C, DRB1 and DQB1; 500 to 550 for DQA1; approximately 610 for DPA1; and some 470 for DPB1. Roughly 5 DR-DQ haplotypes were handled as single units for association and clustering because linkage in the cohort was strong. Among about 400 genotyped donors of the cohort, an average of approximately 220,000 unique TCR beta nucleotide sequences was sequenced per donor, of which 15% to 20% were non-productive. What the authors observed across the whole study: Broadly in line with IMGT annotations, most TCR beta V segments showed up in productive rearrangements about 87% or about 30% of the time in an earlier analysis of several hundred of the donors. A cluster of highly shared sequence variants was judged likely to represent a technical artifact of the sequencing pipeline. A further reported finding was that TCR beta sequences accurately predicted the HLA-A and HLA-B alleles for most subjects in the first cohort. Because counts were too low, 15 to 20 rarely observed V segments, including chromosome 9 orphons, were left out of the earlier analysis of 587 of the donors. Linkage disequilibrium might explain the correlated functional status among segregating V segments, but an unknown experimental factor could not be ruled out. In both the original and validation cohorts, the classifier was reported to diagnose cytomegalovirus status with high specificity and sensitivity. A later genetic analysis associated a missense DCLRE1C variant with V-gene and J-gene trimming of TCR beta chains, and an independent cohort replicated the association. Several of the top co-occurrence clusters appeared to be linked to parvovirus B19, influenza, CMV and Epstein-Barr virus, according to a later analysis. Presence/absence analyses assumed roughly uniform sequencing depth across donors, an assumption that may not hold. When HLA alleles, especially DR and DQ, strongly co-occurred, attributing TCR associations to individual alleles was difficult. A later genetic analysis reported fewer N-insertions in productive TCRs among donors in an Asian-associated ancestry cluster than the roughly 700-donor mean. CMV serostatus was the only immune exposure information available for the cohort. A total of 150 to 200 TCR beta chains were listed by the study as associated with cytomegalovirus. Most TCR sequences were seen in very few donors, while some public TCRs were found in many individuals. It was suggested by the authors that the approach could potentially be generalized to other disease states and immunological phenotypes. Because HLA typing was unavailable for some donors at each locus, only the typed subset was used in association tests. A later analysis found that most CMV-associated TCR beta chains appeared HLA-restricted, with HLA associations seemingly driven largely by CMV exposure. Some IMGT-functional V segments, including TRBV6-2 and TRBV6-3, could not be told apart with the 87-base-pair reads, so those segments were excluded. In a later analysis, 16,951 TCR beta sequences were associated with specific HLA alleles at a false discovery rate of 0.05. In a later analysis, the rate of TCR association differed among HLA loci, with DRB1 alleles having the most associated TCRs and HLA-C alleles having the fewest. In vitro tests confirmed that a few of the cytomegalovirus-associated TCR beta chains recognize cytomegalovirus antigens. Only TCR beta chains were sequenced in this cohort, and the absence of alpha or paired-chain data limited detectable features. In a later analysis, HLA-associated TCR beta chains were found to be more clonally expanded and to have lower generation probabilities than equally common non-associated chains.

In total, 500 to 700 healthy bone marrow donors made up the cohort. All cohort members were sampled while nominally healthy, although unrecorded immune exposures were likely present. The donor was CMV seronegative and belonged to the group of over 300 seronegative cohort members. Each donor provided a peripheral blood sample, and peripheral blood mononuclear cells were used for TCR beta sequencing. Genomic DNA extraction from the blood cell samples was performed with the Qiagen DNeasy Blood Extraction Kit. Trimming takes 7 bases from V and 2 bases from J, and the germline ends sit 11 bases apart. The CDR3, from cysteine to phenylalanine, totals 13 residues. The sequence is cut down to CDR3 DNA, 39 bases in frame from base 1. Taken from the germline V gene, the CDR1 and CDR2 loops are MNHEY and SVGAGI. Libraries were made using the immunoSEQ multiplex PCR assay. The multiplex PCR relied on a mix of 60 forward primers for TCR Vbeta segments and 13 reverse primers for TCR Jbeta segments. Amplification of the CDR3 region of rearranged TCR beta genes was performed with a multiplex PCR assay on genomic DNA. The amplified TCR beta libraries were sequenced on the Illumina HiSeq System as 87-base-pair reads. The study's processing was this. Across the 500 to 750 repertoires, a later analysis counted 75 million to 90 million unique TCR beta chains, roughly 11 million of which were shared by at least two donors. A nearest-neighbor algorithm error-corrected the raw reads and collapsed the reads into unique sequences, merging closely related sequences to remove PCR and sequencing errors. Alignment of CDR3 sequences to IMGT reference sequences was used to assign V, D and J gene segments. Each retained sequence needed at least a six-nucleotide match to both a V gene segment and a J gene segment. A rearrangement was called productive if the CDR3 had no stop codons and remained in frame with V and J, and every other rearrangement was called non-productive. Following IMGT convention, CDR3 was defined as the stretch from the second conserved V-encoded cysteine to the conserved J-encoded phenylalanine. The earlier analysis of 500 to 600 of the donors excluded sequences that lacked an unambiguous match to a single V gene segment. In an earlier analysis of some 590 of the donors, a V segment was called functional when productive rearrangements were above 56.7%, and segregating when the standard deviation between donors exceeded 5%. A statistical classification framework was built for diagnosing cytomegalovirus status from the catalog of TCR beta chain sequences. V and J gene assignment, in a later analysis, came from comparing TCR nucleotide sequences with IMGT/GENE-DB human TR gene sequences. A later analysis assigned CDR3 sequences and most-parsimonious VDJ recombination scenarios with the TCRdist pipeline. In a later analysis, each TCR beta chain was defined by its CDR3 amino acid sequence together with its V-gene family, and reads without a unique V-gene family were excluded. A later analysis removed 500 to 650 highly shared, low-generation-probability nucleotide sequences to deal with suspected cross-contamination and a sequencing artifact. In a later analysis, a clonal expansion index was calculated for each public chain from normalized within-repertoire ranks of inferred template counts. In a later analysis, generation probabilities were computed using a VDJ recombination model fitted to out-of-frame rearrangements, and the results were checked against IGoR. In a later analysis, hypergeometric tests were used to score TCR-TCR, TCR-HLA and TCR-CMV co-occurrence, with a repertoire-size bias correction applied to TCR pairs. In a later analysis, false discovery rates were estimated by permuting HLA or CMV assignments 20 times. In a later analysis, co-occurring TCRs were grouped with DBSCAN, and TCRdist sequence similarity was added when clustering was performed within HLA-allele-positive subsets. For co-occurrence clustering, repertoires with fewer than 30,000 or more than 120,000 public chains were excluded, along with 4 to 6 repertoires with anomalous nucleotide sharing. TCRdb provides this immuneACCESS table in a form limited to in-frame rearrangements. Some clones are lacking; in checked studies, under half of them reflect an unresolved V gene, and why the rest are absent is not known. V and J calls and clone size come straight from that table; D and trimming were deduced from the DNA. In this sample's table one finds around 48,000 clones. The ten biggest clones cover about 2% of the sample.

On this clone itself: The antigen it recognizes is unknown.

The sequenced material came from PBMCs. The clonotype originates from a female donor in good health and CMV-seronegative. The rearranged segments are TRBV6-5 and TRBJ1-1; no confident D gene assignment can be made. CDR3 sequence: CASTWGGNTEAFF. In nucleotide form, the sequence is TGTGCCAGCACCTGGGGAGGAAACACTGAAGCTTTCTTT.